Below are 3 T cell receptor beta chains sequenced from a single sample in a study of OX40 agonist ivuxolimab in advanced cancers. The protocol was immunoSEQ multiplex PCR, while the TCRdb copy is restricted to in-frame clones and leaves out a portion. The table lists 70,000 or so clones, about 85% of them singletons, with about 2.5% in the top ten. This specimen was CD4+ or CD8+ T cells sorted from blood, taken in a trial of the OX40 agonist ivuxolimab. All receptors derive from an adult with an advanced solid tumor such as melanoma, head and neck, liver or kidney cancer.

This clone has more than one count but fewer than ten. The rearrangement joins TRBV5-4 to TRBJ2-4; D may be TRBD1 or TRBD2 (6 bases each). This CDR3 spans 15 amino acids. Looked up from germline, CDR1 is SGHNT and CDR2 is YYREEE (reference sequence). V lost 0 bases, J lost 7 bases, and 14 bases lay in between. CDR3 region: CASSLGRGTGNIQYF. As DNA, the CDR3 is TGTGCCAGCAGCTTGGGGAGGGGAACAGGGAACATTCAGTACTTC.

This clone showed up just a few times. This sequence joins TRBV28 and TRBJ1-2; the D is unclear. Deletions cut 8 bases from V and 10 bases from J, with 14 bases between. CDR1 MDHEN and CDR2 SYDVKM come from the germline V gene. The CDR3 is made up of 11 amino acids. In nucleotides, the CDR3 is TGTGCCAGCCTCTGGGAGGATGCCTACACCTTC. It codes for CASLWEDAYTF.

This clone was counted between two and nine times. The V call is TRBV27, the J call TRBJ2-7; 7 bases match TRBD2. The CDR3 sequence is 15 residues long. J gave up 3 bases and V 5 bases, and 10 bases lay outside the gene matches. Looked up from germline, CDR1 is MNHEY and CDR2 is SMNVEV (reference sequence). The CDR3 loop is CASSRLGGGFYEQYF. The CDR3 region has the DNA TGTGCCAGCAGTCGCCTCGGCGGGGGATTCTACGAGCAGTACTTC.